Following are 13 T cell receptor beta chains from one sample sequenced in a study of cytomegalovirus exposure and HLA in healthy donors. Both 60 Vbeta primers and 13 Jbeta primers went into the PCR. Measured with immunoSEQ multiplex PCR; TCRdb has only the in-frame clones, and not every one. The data show about 120,000 clones, 50% to 65% seen once. The sequencing sample was made of PBMCs. All receptors come from a man aged 35 to 55 in good health and CMV-seropositive.

This clone appeared once. The chain joins TRBV18 to TRBJ1-1; 7 positions match TRBD1. Germline V gene sequence: CDR1 KGHSH, CDR2 LQKENI. Germline trimming cut 5 bases from V and 4 bases from J; bases unmatched to any gene: 19. This CDR3 spans 18 amino acids. The DNA for the CDR3 is TGTGCCAGCTCAGAGACGACAGGGTACGTACCCCGGTCCACTGAAGCTTTCTTT. Translating it yields CASSETTGYVPRSTEAFF.

This clone was seen just once. The chain couples TRBV10-3 to TRBJ2-3; possible D gene TRBD1, 6 bases. The V end lost 0 bases, the J end lost 1 base, and 11 bases lay between the germline ends. This CDR3 spans 16 amino acids. CDR1 is ENHRY and CDR2 is SYGVKD in the germline V gene. CDR3 residues: CAISESRTARTDTQYF. The CDR3 nucleotides are TGTGCCATCAGTGAGTCCCGGACAGCGCGCACAGATACGCAGTATTTT.

This clone was counted ten times or more. The rearrangement links TRBV10-3 to TRBJ2-2; D unresolved. With 3 bases removed from V and 1 base from J, the gap between germline ends came to 6 bases. Per the germline V gene, CDR1 is ENHRY and CDR2 is SYGVKD. The CDR3 runs to 14 residues. In DNA, the CDR3 is TGTGCCATCAGTGATGGCGGGAACACCGGGGAGCTGTTTTTT. This sequence encodes CAISDGGNTGELFF.

This clone was observed a handful of times. This sequence joins TRBV5-1 and TRBJ2-7, with TRBD1 matching 7 bases. In germline, CDR1 is SGHRS, CDR2 YFSETQ. The V segment lost 7 bases and the J segment 6 bases; nucleotides outside the gene matches: 7. The CDR3 is 12 residues long. The CDR3 protein is CASSGGSIEQYF. CDR3 nucleotides: TGCGCCAGCTCAGGGGGTTCGATCGAGCAGTACTTC.

In DNA, the CDR3 is TGCGCCAGCAGCAGCCGGGACAGGGAAAATGAGCAGTTCTTC. This translates into CASSSRDRENEQFF. The V and J genes are TRBV4-1 and TRBJ2-1; TRBD1 matches 9 bases. With V trimmed by 5 bases and J by 7 bases, 6 bases remained unmatched. Germline values: CDR1 MGHRA, CDR2 YSYEKL. This CDR3 contains 14 residues.

This clone was observed once. J is TRBJ2-5 and V is TRBV7-3; 9 nucleotides agree with TRBD2. Looked up from germline, CDR1 is SGHTA and CDR2 is FQGTGA. The CDR3 runs 15 residues. After removal of 2 bases from V and 5 bases from J, the junction contained 6 bases not matched to a gene. CDR3 sequence: CASSLGGRASETQYF. The CDR3, as DNA: TGTGCCAGCAGCTTAGGCGGGAGGGCCAGTGAGACCCAGTACTTC. The full variable domain, completed using reference TRBV7-3 and TRBJ2-5, is GAGVSQTPSNKVTEKGKYVELRCDPISGHTALYWYRQSLGQGPEFLIYFQGTGAADDSGLPNDRFFAVRPEGSVSTLKIQRTERGDSAVYLCASSLGGRASETQYFGPGTRLLVL.

This clone appeared a single time. The rearrangement joins TRBV10-3 to TRBJ2-5; TRBD1 matches 7 bases. The CDR3 sequence is 16 residues long. CDR1 is ENHRY and CDR2 is SYGVKD in the germline V gene. Unmatched junction bases numbered 8, after V lost 3 bases and J lost 1 base. This chain's CDR3 is CAISDVPRGTQETQYF. CDR3 nucleotides: TGTGCCATCAGTGATGTCCCCAGGGGGACCCAAGAGACCCAGTACTTC.

J is TRBJ2-1 and V is TRBV27; 7 nucleotides match TRBD2. CDR3 size: 16 residues. Germline V gives CDR1 MNHEY, CDR2 SMNVEV (reference sequence). The trim removed 5 bases at V and 3 bases at J, leaving 10 bases unmatched. As DNA, the CDR3 is TGTGCCAGCAGTCCCTATGTCCGGGAGGACTACAATGAGCAGTTCTTC. Translation: CASSPYVREDYNEQFF.

The chain recombines TRBV9 with TRBJ2-1, with D possibly being TRBD1 (5 bases). Trimming stripped 4 bases from V and 5 bases from J, with 16 bases between. The length of the CDR3 is 15 residues. The germline CDR1 and CDR2 sequences are SGDLS and YYNGEE. CDR3 sequence: CASSPGSLGHNEQFF. The CDR3 DNA follows: TGTGCCAGCAGCCCAGGGTCCCTAGGGCACAATGAGCAGTTCTTC. Full variable domain (missing parts from reference TRBV9 and TRBJ2-1): DSGVTQTPKHLITATGQRVTLRCSPRSGDLSVYWYQQSLDQGLQFLIQYYNGEERAKGNILERFSAQQFPDLHSELNLSSLELGDSALYFCASSPGSLGHNEQFFGPGTRLTVL.

In its sample, this clone was seen many times. The chain uses TRBV2 and TRBJ2-4; 7 nucleotides agree with TRBD2. The J segment lost 3 bases and the V segment lost 3 bases, leaving 5 bases of the junction unmatched. Looked up from germline, CDR1 is SNHLY and CDR2 is FYNNEI. This CDR3 region has 15 residues. The CDR3 bases are TGTGCCAGCAGTGATCACCGGGGGGTCAAAAACATTCAGTACTTC. It encodes CASSDHRGVKNIQYF.

This sequence joins TRBV27 and TRBJ2-5; TRBD1 matches 8 bases. Trimming removed 4 bases from V and 1 base from J; junction bases left unmatched: 2. Looked up from germline, CDR1 is MNHEY and CDR2 is SMNVEV (reference sequence). This CDR3 has 14 amino acids. The DNA for the CDR3 is TGTGCCAGCAGTTCCGGACAGGGCCAAGAGACCCAGTACTTC. Translated, it gives CASSSGQGQETQYF.

This chain connects TRBV5-6 to TRBJ2-7; TRBD1 might be the D (6 bases). The germline V and J ends were trimmed by 0 bases and 2 bases, with 12 bases remaining between them. Germline values: CDR1 SGHDT, CDR2 YYEEEE. The CDR3 runs 15 residues. This chain's CDR3 is CASSLEFGQPYEQYF. The DNA for the CDR3 is TGTGCCAGCAGCTTGGAGTTTGGACAGCCCTACGAGCAGTACTTC.

J is TRBJ2-7 and V is TRBV7-8; the match to TRBD1 covers 10 bases. Germline CDR1 reads SGHVS; CDR2 reads FQNEAQ. Germline trimming cut 5 bases from V and 6 bases from J; bases unmatched to any gene: 7. This CDR3 is built from 14 residues. CDR3 sequence (DNA): TGTGCCAGCAGCAGTCGGGACAGGGGTCCCGAGCAGTACTTC. Protein product: CASSSRDRGPEQYF.